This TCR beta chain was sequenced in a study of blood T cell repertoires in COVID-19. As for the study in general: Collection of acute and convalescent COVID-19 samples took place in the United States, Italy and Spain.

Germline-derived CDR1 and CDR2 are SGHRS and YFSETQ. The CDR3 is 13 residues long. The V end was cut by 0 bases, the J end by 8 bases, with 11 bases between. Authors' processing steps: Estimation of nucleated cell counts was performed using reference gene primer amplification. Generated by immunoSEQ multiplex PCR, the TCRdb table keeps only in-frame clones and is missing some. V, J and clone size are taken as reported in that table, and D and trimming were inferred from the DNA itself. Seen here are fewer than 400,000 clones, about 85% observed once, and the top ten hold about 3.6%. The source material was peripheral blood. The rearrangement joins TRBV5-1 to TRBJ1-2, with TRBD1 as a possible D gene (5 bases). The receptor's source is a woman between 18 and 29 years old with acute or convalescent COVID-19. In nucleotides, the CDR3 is TGCGCCAGCAGCTTGGAAGGGGCAAGAGGCTACACCTTC. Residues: CASSLEGARGYTF.